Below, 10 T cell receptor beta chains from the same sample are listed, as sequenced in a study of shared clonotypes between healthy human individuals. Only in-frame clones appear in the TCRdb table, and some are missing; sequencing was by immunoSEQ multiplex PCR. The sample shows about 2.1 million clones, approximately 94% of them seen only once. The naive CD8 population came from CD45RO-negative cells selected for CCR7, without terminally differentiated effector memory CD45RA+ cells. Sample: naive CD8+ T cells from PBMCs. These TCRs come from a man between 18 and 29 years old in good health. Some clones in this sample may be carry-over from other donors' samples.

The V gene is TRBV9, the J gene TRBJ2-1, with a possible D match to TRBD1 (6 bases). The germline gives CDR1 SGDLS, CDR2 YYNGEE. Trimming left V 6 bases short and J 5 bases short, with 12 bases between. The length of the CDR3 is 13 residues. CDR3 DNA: TGTGCCAGCAACCCAACAGGGAACAATGAGCAGTTCTTC. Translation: CASNPTGNNEQFF. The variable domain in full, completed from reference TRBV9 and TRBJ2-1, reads DSGVTQTPKHLITATGQRVTLRCSPRSGDLSVYWYQQSLDQGLQFLIQYYNGEERAKGNILERFSAQQFPDLHSELNLSSLELGDSALYFCASNPTGNNEQFFGPGTRLTVL.

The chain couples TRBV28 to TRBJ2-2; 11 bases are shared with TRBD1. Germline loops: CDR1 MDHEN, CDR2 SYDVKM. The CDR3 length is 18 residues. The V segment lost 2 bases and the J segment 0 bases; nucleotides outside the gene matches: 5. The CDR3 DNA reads TGTGCCAGCAGTTTACGTTTGGGACAGGGGGCGAACACCGGGGAGCTGTTTTTT. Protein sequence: CASSLRLGQGANTGELFF. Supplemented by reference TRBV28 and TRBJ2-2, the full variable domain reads DVKVTQSSRYLVKRTGEKVFLECVQDMDHENMFWYRQDPGLGLRLIYFSYDVKMKEKGDIPEGYSVSREKKERFSLILESASTNQTSMYLCASSLRLGQGANTGELFFGEGSRLTVL.

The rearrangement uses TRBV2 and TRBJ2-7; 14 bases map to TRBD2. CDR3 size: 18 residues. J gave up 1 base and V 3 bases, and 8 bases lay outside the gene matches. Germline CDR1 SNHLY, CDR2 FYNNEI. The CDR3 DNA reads TGTGCCAGCAGTGAGGGGACTAGCGGGAGTGGTGTTTCCTACGAGCAGTACTTC. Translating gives CASSEGTSGSGVSYEQYF. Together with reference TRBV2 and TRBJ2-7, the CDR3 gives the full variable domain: EPEVTQTPSHQVTQMGQEVILRCVPISNHLYFYWYRQILGQKVEFLVSFYNNEISEKSEIFDDQFSVERPDGSNFTLKIRSTKLEDSAMYFCASSEGTSGSGVSYEQYFGPGTRLTVT.

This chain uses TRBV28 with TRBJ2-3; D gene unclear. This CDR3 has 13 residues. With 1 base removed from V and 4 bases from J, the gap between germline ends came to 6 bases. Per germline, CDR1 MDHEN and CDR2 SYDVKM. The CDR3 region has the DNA TGTGCCAGCAGTTTATTATCGGCAGATACGCAGTATTTT. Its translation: CASSLLSADTQYF.

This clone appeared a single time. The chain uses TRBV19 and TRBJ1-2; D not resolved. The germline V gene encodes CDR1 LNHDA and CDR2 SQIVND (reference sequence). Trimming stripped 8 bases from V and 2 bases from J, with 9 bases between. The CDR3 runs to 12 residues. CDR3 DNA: TGTGCCAGTTATACGCAGAACTATGGCTACACCTTC. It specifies CASYTQNYGYTF.

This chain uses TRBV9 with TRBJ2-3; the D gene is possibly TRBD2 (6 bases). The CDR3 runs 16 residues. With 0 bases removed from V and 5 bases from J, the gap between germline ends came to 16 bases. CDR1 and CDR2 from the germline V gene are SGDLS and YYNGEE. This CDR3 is CASSVAGRGGVDTQYF. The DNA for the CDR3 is TGTGCCAGCAGCGTAGCCGGGAGAGGAGGTGTAGATACGCAGTATTTT.

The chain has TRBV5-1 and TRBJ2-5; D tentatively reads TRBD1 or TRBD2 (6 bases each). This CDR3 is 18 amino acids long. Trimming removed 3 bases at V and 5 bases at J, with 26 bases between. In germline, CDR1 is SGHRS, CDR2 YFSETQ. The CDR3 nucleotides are TGCGCCAGCAGCTGGACCAATACCGGGGGCGGGAAAGACGAGACCCAGTACTTC. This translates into CASSWTNTGGGKDETQYF.

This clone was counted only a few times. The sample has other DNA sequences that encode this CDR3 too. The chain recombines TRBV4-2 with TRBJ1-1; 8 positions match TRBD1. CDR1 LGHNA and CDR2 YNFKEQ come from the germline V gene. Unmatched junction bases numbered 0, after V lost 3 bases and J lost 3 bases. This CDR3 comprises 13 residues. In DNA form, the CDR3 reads TGTGCCAGCAGCCAGACAGGGGACACTGAAGCTTTCTTT. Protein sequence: CASSQTGDTEAFF.

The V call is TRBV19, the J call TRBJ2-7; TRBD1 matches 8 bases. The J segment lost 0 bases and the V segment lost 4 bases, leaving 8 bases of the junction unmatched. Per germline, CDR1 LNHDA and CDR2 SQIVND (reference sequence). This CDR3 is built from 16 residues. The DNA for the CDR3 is TGTGCCAGTAGTACCTGGACAGGGAAGCCCTCCTACGAGCAGTACTTC. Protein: CASSTWTGKPSYEQYF.

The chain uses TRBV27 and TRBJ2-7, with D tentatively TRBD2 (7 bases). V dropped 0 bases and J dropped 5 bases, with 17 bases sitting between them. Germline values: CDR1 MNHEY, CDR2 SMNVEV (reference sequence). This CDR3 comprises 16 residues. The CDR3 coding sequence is TGTGCCAGCAGTTTATCCGGGGGGCGAGGTTTCCACGAGCAGTACTTC. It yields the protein CASSLSGGRGFHEQYF.